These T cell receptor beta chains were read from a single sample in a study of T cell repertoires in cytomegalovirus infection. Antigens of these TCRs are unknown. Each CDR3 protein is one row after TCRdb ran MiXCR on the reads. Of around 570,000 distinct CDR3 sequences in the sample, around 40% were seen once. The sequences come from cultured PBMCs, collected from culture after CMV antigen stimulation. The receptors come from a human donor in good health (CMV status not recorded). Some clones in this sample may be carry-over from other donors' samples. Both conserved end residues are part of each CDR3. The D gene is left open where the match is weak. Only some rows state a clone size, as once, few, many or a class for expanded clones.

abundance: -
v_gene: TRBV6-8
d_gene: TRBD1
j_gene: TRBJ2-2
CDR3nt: TGTGCCAGCGGGAAGGGGGCCTACACCGGGGAGCTGTTTTTT
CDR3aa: CASGKGAYTGELFF

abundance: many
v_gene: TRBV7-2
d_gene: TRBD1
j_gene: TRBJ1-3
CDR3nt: TGTGCCAGCAGCCCACGGGACAGAACAAGAAACACCATATATTTT
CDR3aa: CASSPRDRTRNTIYF

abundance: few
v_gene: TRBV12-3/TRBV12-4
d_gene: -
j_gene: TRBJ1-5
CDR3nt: TGTGCCAGCAGCCCTGATCCTTATAGCAATCAGCCCCAGCATTTT
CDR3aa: CASSPDPYSNQPQHF

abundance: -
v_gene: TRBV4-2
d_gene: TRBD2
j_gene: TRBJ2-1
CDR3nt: TGTGCCAGCAGCCAAGATTTTAGCGGGGGGGACAATGAGCAGTTCTTC
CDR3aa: CASSQDFSGGDNEQFF

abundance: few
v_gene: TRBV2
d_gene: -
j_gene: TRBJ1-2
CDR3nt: TGTGCCAGCAATAGGAATGACAAGCGGCGAGGTGGCTACACCTTC
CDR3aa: CASNRNDKRRGGYTF

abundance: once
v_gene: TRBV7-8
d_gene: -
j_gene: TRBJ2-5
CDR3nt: TGTGCCAGCAGCTTTGTGAGAGGGGAGACCCAGTACTTC
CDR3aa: CASSFVRGETQYF

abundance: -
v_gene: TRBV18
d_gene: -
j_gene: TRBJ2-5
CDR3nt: TGTGCCAGCTCACCGGGCGTCCGACAAGAGACCCAGTACTTC
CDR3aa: CASSPGVRQETQYF

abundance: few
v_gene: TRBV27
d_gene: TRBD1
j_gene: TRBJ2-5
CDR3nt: TGTGCCAGCAGTTACACAGGGGACCAAGAGACCCAGTACTTC
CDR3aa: CASSYTGDQETQYF

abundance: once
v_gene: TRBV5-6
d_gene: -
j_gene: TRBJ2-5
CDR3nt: TGTGCCAGCAGCTCCTCGGTGAGGGGAATTGGAGAAGAGACCCAGTACTTC
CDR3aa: CASSSSVRGIGEETQYF

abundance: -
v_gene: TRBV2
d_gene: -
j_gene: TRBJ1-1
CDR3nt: TGTGCCAGCAGTGAAGCAGGGGCAGATCTGAACACTGAAGCTTTCTTT
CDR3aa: CASSEAGADLNTEAFF

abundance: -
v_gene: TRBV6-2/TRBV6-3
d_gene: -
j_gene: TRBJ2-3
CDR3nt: TGTGCCAGCAGTCGCCTGCGCACAGATACGCAGTATTTT
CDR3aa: CASSRLRTDTQYF

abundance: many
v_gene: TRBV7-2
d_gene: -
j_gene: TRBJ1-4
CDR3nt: TGTGCCAGCAGCCCTCCGAACGGGTCAGGTGAAAAACTGTTTTTT
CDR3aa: CASSPPNGSGEKLFF

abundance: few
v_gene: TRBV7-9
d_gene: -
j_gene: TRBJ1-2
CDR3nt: TGTGCCAGCACCTCACGCGGAGGGCTCCCTTCAGTATATGGCTACACCTTC
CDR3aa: CASTSRGGLPSVYGYTF

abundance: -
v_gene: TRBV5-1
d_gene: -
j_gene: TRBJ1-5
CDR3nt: TGCGCCAGCAGCTTGGAAGTTTTCCATCAGCCCCAGCATTTT
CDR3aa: CASSLEVFHQPQHF

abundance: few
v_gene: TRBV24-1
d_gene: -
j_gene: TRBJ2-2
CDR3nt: TGTGCCACCAGTGATCCCCGGGACGGAAACACCGGGGAGCTGTTTTTT
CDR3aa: CATSDPRDGNTGELFF

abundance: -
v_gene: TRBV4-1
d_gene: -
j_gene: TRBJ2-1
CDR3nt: TGCGCCAGCAACCTAAACGACAGGAGCTCCTACAATGAGCAGTTCTTC
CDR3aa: CASNLNDRSSYNEQFF

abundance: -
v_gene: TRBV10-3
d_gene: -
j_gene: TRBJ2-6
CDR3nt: TGTGCCATCAGTGTTCATTTGAGTGCTGGGGCCAACGTCCTGACTTTC
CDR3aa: CAISVHLSAGANVLTF

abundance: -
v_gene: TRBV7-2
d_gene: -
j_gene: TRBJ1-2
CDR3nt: TGTGCCAGCAGCTCCCTAGGGGGCTATGGCTACACCTTC
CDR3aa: CASSSLGGYGYTF

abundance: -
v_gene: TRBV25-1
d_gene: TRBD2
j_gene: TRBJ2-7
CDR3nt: TGTGCCAGCGGGGGCGGGGGGCCCGGCCTTCACCCCTACGAGCAGTACTTC
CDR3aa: CASGGGGPGLHPYEQYF

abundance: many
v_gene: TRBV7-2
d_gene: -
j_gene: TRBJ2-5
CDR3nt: TGTGCCAGCACCCCTGATTGGGGCCTCCAAGAGACCCAGTACTTC
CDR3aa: CASTPDWGLQETQYF